This T cell receptor beta chain was recorded in a study of long-term antiretroviral therapy in people with HIV. Survey level was the resolution at which the v3.0 immunoSEQ assay ran. The data were produced by immunoSEQ multiplex PCR, yet TCRdb's version contains in-frame clones alone and is incomplete. The data contain 20,000 or so clones, around 76% of them singletons. This receptor was identified in a woman aged 45-59 years with HIV. The specimen was unsorted PBMCs, collected 0.5 years before starting antiretroviral therapy.

The CDR3 DNA reads as TGCAGCGTCCCCGGGACTAGGGACAATGAGCAGTTCTTC. Translation: CSVPGTRDNEQFF. The gene calls are TRBV29-1 and TRBJ2-1; 8 bases are a match to TRBD2. With 6 bases clipped from V and 5 bases from J, the junction kept 6 bases outside the gene matches. This CDR3 spans 13 amino acids. CDR1 SQVTM and CDR2 ANQGSEA come from the germline V gene.